Sequencing of this TCR beta chain was carried out in a study of CD8+CD57+ T cells in acquired aplastic anemia. TCR beta VDJ and CDR3 profiling used genomic DNA as template. TCRdb re-called the reads with MiXCR, one entry per CDR3 protein. The data show about 120,000 distinct CDR3 sequences, with 55% to 60% seen just once and roughly 32% held by the top ten. Per the germline V gene, CDR1 is MNHEY and CDR2 is SVGEGT. The CDR3 runs to 17 residues. V was trimmed by 2 bases and J by 1 base, leaving 17 bases between them. The patients chosen for sequencing had shown expansion of CD8+CD57+ cells (detected by flow cytometry).

The sample consisted of sorted CD4+, CD8+, or CD8+CD57+ T cells (not recorded which) from PBMCs. The chain couples TRBV6-2 or TRBV6-3 to TRBJ1-1; D remains unclear. The origin of this receptor is a human donor with aplastic anemia. The DNA of the CDR3 is TGTGCCAGCAGTTACCTTCTTCCGGGAATTCGGAACACTGAAGCTTTCTTT. This codes for CASSYLLPGIRNTEAFF.